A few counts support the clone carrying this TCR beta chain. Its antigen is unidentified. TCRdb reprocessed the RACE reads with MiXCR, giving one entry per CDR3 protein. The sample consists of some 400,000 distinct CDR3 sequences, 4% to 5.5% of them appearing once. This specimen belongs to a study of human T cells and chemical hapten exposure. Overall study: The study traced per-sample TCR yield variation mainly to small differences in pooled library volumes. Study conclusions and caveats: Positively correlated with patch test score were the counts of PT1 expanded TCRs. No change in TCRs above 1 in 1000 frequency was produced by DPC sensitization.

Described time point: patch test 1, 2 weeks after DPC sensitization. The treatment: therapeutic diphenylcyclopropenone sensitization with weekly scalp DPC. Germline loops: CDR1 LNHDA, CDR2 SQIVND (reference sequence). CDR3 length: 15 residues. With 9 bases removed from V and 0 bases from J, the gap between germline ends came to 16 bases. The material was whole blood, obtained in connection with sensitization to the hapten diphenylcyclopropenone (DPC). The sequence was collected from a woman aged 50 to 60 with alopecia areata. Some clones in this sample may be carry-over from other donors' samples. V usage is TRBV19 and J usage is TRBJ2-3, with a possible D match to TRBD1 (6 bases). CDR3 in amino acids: CASHTGSGSTDTQYF. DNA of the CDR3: TGTGCCAGCCATACAGGGAGTGGGAGCACAGATACGCAGTATTTT. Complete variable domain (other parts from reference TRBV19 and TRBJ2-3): DGGITQSPKYLFRKEGQNVTLSCEQNLNHDAMYWYRQDPGQGLRLIYYSQIVNDFQKGDIAEGYSVSREKKESFPLTVTSAQKNPTAFYLCASHTGSGSTDTQYFGPGTRLTVL.